This passage covers 27 T cell receptor beta chains from one sample sequenced in a study of T-cell memory formation after mild COVID-19. Using its own MiXCR run on the 5' RACE reads, TCRdb lists one record per CDR3 protein. Here the sample spans some 88,000 distinct CDR3 sequences, approximately 23% being singletons. Sequenced input: PBMCs or a T cell subset sorted from them (not recorded which). All receptors come from a man between 18 and 29 years old who had mild COVID-19 (a few samples of this study predate the infection). Cell type and time point are not known.

The genes are TRBV4-2 and TRBJ1-2; D ambiguous. CDR3 length: 14 residues. CDR1 and CDR2 from the germline V gene are LGHNA and YNFKEQ. Trimming left V 0 bases short and J 6 bases short, with 11 bases between. The CDR3 coding sequence is TGTGCCAGCAGCCAAGATTTCGAGACAAATGGCTACACCTTC. Translated: CASSQDFETNGYTF.

This clonotype was counted a few times. CDR3 DNA sequence: TGTGCCAGCAGCGTAGTCTCCACCGGGGAGCTGTTTTTT. Amino acid sequence: CASSVVSTGELFF. This rearrangement joins TRBV9 to TRBJ2-2; D call uncertain. Germline V gene sequence: CDR1 SGDLS, CDR2 YYNGEE. Trimming shortened V by 0 bases and J by 4 bases, and 4 bases separated the two germline ends. The CDR3 contains 13 residues.

This clonotype was observed a few times. The V and J genes are TRBV7-9 and TRBJ1-2, with 11 nucleotides matching TRBD1. Germline values: CDR1 SEHNR, CDR2 FQNEAQ (reference sequence). Trimming removed 7 bases from V and 4 bases from J; junction bases left unmatched: 5. CDR3 length: 14 amino acids. CDR3 coding DNA: TGTGCCAGCACCTGGGACAGGGGGACCTATGGCTACACCTTC. Its protein is CASTWDRGTYGYTF.

V gene TRBV4-1 combines with J gene TRBJ2-3; TRBD2 might be the D (5 bases). V was shortened by 2 bases and J by 4 bases, with 16 bases between the two germline ends. The CDR3 is made up of 16 amino acids. Germline values: CDR1 MGHRA, CDR2 YSYEKL. The CDR3 loop is CASSQSPGNEADTQYF. In DNA, the CDR3 is TGCGCCAGCAGCCAAAGCCCGGGGAACGAGGCAGATACGCAGTATTTT.

The chain couples TRBV29-1 to TRBJ1-1; 9 bases match TRBD1. CDR3 length equals 15 residues. The V and J ends lost 6 bases and 6 bases, in that order; junction bases with no gene match: 14. Germline-derived CDR1 and CDR2 are SQVTM and ANQGSEA. For the CDR3, the DNA is TGCAGCGTCCAACCTTCGACAGGGGGAAACGCTGAAGCTTTCTTT. Its protein product is CSVQPSTGGNAEAFF. The full variable domain, with the rest looked up from reference TRBV29-1 and TRBJ1-1, is SAVISQKPSRDICQRGTSLTIQCQVDSQVTMMFWYRQQPGQSLTLIATANQGSEATYESGFVIDKFPISRPNLTFSTLTVSNMSPEDSSIYLCSVQPSTGGNAEAFFGQGTRLTVV.

This clonotype was detected only a few times. This chain uses TRBV6-2 or TRBV6-3 with TRBJ2-1; D is uncertain. Trimming cost V 0 bases and J 6 bases, with 9 bases left between them. Germline V gene lookup returns CDR1 MNHEY and CDR2 SVGEGT. This CDR3 contains 14 residues. The CDR3 nucleotides read TGTGCCAGCAGTTACTCGATTACCAGCAATGAGCAGTTCTTC. Translation gives CASSYSITSNEQFF.

In this sample, this clonotype turned up a few times. This chain links TRBV10-3 with TRBJ2-5, with 7 bases fitting TRBD2. J was trimmed by 5 bases and V by 5 bases; bases with no gene match: 5. In germline, CDR1 is ENHRY, CDR2 SYGVKD. The CDR3 has 13 residues. The CDR3 nucleotides are TGTGCCATCAGTCCCGGGGGGACCGAGACCCAGTACTTC. This codes for CAISPGGTETQYF.

The chain joins TRBV12-3 or TRBV12-4 to TRBJ1-5; D is uncertain. This CDR3 spans 20 amino acids. V dropped 4 bases and J dropped 1 base, with 26 bases sitting between them. The CDR3 DNA follows: TGTGCCAGCAGTTCGAGGCCTCTTTTCAGCTTAAGAGAGAGCAATCAGCCCCAGCATTTT. This encodes CASSSRPLFSLRESNQPQHF.

This clonotype was counted between two and nine times. The V gene is TRBV4-1, the J gene TRBJ1-5, with TRBD1 as a possible D gene (6 bases). Trimming pared 4 bases from V and 1 base from J, leaving 11 bases between. Germline V gives CDR1 MGHRA, CDR2 YSYEKL. This CDR3 comprises 15 residues. The CDR3 sequence: CASSLRQASNQPQHF. In DNA, the CDR3 is TGCGCCAGCAGCCTTAGACAGGCCAGCAATCAGCCCCAGCATTTT.

The gene calls are TRBV6-4 and TRBJ1-1, with a tentative D call TRBD1 (5 bases). The CDR3 sequence is 14 residues long. Trimming pared 4 bases from V and 3 bases from J, leaving 12 bases between. Germline assignment: CDR1 MRHNA and CDR2 SNTAGT. CDR3 sequence: CASSAGGWDTEAFF. CDR3 in DNA: TGTGCCAGCAGTGCGGGGGGTTGGGACACTGAAGCTTTCTTT.

A few counts support this clonotype. CDR3 residues: CASSPWGLRDANYGYTF. The CDR3 DNA reads as TGTGCCAGCAGCCCCTGGGGATTGAGGGATGCGAACTATGGCTACACCTTC. This chain joins TRBV7-6 and TRBJ1-2; D ambiguous. There are 17 residues in the CDR3. The germline V gene has CDR1 SGHVS and CDR2 FNYEAQ. V lost 5 bases and J lost 2, with 21 bases in between.

V usage is TRBV27 and J usage is TRBJ2-2; TRBD2 matches at 7 bases. This CDR3 comprises 13 residues. Germline-derived CDR1 and CDR2 are MNHEY and SMNVEV (reference sequence). J gave up 8 bases and V 7 bases, and 7 bases lay outside the gene matches. The CDR3 DNA is TGTGCCAGCAAATGGGGAGGGGTTGGGGAGCTGTTTTTT. Encoded protein: CASKWGGVGELFF.

V is TRBV6-6 and J is TRBJ2-7, with TRBD1 matching 7 bases. Trimming at V came to 5 bases and at J to 6 bases, leaving 4 bases not matched to a gene. The CDR3 totals 12 residues. The V gene's germline CDR1 is MNHNY and CDR2 SVGAGI (reference sequence). CDR3 in amino acids: CASSHRGSEQYV. Written as DNA, the CDR3 is TGTGCCAGCAGTCACAGGGGAAGCGAGCAGTACGTC.

The chain has TRBV13 and TRBJ2-1; TRBD1 aligns across 9 bases. The junction had 3 bases not matched to a gene; V was cut back by 5 bases and J by 4 bases. Germline V lookup: CDR1 PRHDT, CDR2 FYEKMQ (reference sequence). This CDR3 is built from 14 residues. The CDR3 DNA follows: TGTGCCAGCAGCCCACAGGGGGCGTACAATGAGCAGTTCTTC. Its protein is CASSPQGAYNEQFF. Variable domain in full (rest from reference TRBV13 and TRBJ2-1): AAGVIQSPRHLIKEKRETATLKCYPIPRHDTVYWYQQGPGQDPQFLISFYEKMQSDKGSIPDRFSAQQFSDYHSELNMSSLELGDSALYFCASSPQGAYNEQFFGPGTRLTVL.

On this clonotype itself: One end of the junction varies from germline; a read error may be responsible. The V gene is TRBV27, the J gene TRBJ1-1; D unresolved. This CDR3 has 14 residues. Germline-derived CDR1 and CDR2 are MNHEY and SMNVEV (reference sequence). The CDR3 reads CASSLIPGSTKAFF. The CDR3 DNA sequence: TGTGCCAGCAGTTTAATCCCGGGTAGCACTAAAGCTTTCTTT.

The chain joins TRBV5-1 to TRBJ1-4; a weak D match, TRBD1 (6 bases). Germline V CDR1 and CDR2: SGHRS, YFSETQ. V was clipped by 7 bases and J by 6 bases, with 16 bases between them. There are 14 residues in the CDR3. The CDR3 nucleotides are TGCGCCAGCCGAGATGAAGGGGGGGATGAAAAACTGTTTTTT. This codes for CASRDEGGDEKLFF. The full variable domain, in which reference TRBV5-1 and TRBJ1-4 provide the parts outside the CDR3, is KAGVTQTPRYLIKTRGQQVTLSCSPISGHRSVSWYQQTPGQGLQFLFEYFSETQRNKGNFPGRFSGRQFSNSRSEMNVSTLELGDSALYLCASRDEGGDEKLFFGSGTQLSVL.

The chain links TRBV28 to TRBJ2-7; D might be TRBD1 (6 bases). Germline V gene data show CDR1 as MDHEN and CDR2 as SYDVKM. V shed 6 bases and J shed 2 bases, with 14 bases lying between them. The CDR3 runs 14 residues. The CDR3 spells CASRRTGHTYEQYV. The CDR3 DNA reads TGTGCCAGCAGGAGGACGGGACATACCTACGAGCAGTACGTC.

DNA for the CDR3: TGCGCCAGCAGCCAACTGGGCCTTATGACTGAAGCTTTCTTT. Amino acid sequence: CASSQLGLMTEAFF. This sequence joins TRBV4-1 and TRBJ1-1; no clear D. The V gene's germline CDR1 is MGHRA and CDR2 YSYEKL. V was trimmed by 2 bases and J by 5 bases, leaving 12 bases between them. The CDR3 runs to 14 residues.

This clonotype has a handful of counts. V usage is TRBV27 and J usage is TRBJ1-5; TRBD1 aligns across 11 bases. Germline values: CDR1 MNHEY, CDR2 SMNVEV (reference sequence). This CDR3 has 15 residues. J was trimmed by 5 bases and V by 6 bases; bases with no gene match: 6. The CDR3, as DNA: TGTGCCAGCAGCCAGGGGACAGGGGGGGATCAGCCCCAGCATTTT. The encoded protein is CASSQGTGGDQPQHF.

This clonotype came up a few times. The chain combines TRBV19 with TRBJ1-1, with a possible D match to TRBD1 (5 bases). The CDR3 loop spans 12 amino acids. Germline V gene lookup returns CDR1 LNHDA and CDR2 SQIVND (reference sequence). The germline V and J ends were trimmed by 6 bases and 6 bases, with 11 bases remaining between them. The CDR3 reads CASSPGGAEAFF. As DNA, the CDR3 is TGTGCCAGTAGCCCTGGGGGGGCTGAAGCTTTCTTT.

V usage is TRBV4-1 and J usage is TRBJ1-2; 10 bases are shared with TRBD1. Germline lookup yields CDR1 MGHRA and CDR2 YSYEKL. Unmatched junction bases numbered 9, after V lost 1 base and J lost 4 bases. This CDR3 contains 17 residues. In DNA, the CDR3 is TGCGCCAGCAGCCAAGCGGGGACAGGGGTTTTCGTCTATGGCTACACCTTC. Translation gives CASSQAGTGVFVYGYTF.

The chain combines TRBV10-3 with TRBJ2-3; D is possibly TRBD2 (6 bases). Germline-derived CDR1 and CDR2 are ENHRY and SYGVKD. This CDR3 comprises 13 residues. Trimming removed 10 bases at V and 2 bases at J, with 13 bases between. This CDR3 is CATRDLNTDTQYF. The CDR3 DNA sequence: TGTGCCACCCGGGACTTAAACACAGATACGCAGTATTTT.

The chain has TRBV3-1 and TRBJ1-2; D gene uncertain. Trimming pared 3 bases from V and 0 bases from J, leaving 11 bases between. Germline CDR1 and CDR2: LGHDT and YNNKEL (reference sequence). The CDR3 totals 15 residues. The CDR3 nucleotides read TGTGCCAGCAGCCACCTTTACAGAGCTAACTATGGCTACACCTTC. Encoded protein: CASSHLYRANYGYTF.

This clonotype was recorded a few times. V and J are TRBV19 and TRBJ2-7; D may be TRBD1 (6 bases). The CDR3 is made up of 13 amino acids. The V and J ends lost 3 bases and 3 bases respectively, with 9 bases between them. The V gene's germline CDR1 is LNHDA and CDR2 SQIVND (reference sequence). CDR3 sequence (DNA): TGTGCCAGTAGTATTGAGGGGGACTACGAGCAGTACTTC. Translating it yields CASSIEGDYEQYF.

This sequence joins TRBV4-3 and TRBJ2-2; D uncertain. The CDR3 loop spans 14 amino acids. Looked up from germline, CDR1 is LGHNA and CDR2 is YSLEER. V was pared by 6 bases and J by 1 base, with 9 bases between. DNA for the CDR3: TGCGCCAGCAGTCGGCCCGGGAACACCGGGGAGCTGTTTTTT. Its translation is CASSRPGNTGELFF.

This clonotype was detected many times. This chain joins TRBV4-1 and TRBJ2-3, with 12 positions matching TRBD2. The CDR3 covers 15 residues. CDR1 and CDR2 from the germline V gene are MGHRA and YSYEKL. Trimming cost V 4 bases and J 2 bases; bases outside gene matches: 1. The CDR3 nucleotides read TGCGCCAGCAGCCGGACTAGCGGGGACACAGATACGCAGTATTTT. Its translation: CASSRTSGDTDTQYF.

This clonotype was seen ten or more times. The V call is TRBV7-9, the J call TRBJ2-3; TRBD1 agrees at 8 bases. Unmatched junction bases numbered 4, after V lost 4 bases and J lost 1 base. Germline CDR1 and CDR2: SEHNR and FQNEAQ (reference sequence). The CDR3 runs to 15 residues. CDR3 DNA sequence: TGTGCCAGCAGCTCGGACAGGGCTGGCACAGATACGCAGTATTTT. Protein sequence: CASSSDRAGTDTQYF.